Shown below are 28 T cell receptor beta chains from a single sample sequenced in a study of CD4 T cells in relation to SARS-CoV-2 and coronaviruses. This table comes from immunoSEQ multiplex PCR, and its TCRdb copy is limited to in-frame clones, with some not included. The sample lists tens of thousands of clones, about 90% occurring once. The sequenced sample was naive CD4+ T cells from PBMCs. Subset defined: naive CD4+ T cells isolated by negative enrichment. The receptors here all came from an adult with COVID-19.

The table lists this clone with a count of one. The chain recombines TRBV5-1 with TRBJ2-3; 9 nucleotides agree with TRBD1. Per the germline V gene, CDR1 is SGHRS and CDR2 is YFSETQ. Trimming took 4 bases from V and 1 from J; bases not matched to a gene: 7. CDR3 length: 16 residues. DNA of the CDR3: TGCGCCAGCAGCCCGGACAGGGGCGGGGGCACAGATACGCAGTATTTT. Translated, it gives CASSPDRGGGTDTQYF.

The chain recombines TRBV6-5 with TRBJ1-1; maybe TRBD1 (6 bases). In germline, CDR1 is MNHEY, CDR2 SVGAGI. The ends were cut back, 6 bases at V and 6 bases at J, with 14 bases in the middle. The CDR3 extends over 13 amino acids. CDR3 in DNA: TGTGCCAGCAGCCGATTGGACAGCGCTGAAGCTTTCTTT. Protein product: CASSRLDSAEAFF.

The chain links TRBV27 to TRBJ2-3; D possibly corresponds to TRBD2 (6 bases). Germline V gene lookup returns CDR1 MNHEY and CDR2 SMNVEV (reference sequence). CDR3 length: 12 residues. Between the trimmed V and J ends, which lost 8 bases and 2 bases, there was a span of 8 bases. CDR3 coding DNA: TGTGCCAGCGCGGACTACACAGATACGCAGTATTTT. This sequence encodes CASADYTDTQYF.

V is TRBV5-1 and J is TRBJ2-1; TRBD1 might be the D (5 bases). CDR3 length equals 13 residues. The V gene lost 4 bases and the J gene lost 6 bases, with 11 bases spanning the gap. CDR1 is SGHRS and CDR2 is YFSETQ in the germline V gene. CDR3 in amino acids: CASSNGHGNEQFF. The CDR3 DNA follows: TGCGCCAGCAGCAACGGACACGGCAATGAGCAGTTCTTC.

This sequence joins TRBV10-3 and TRBJ2-7; 12 bases match TRBD2. This CDR3 comprises 15 residues. From germline, CDR1 is ENHRY and CDR2 SYGVKD. V lost 5 bases and J lost 7; bases outside the gene matches: 9. CDR3 DNA sequence: TGTGCCATCAGTAGAGGGACTAGCGGGTTTGATGAGCAGTACTTC. It is translated as CAISRGTSGFDEQYF.

This clone was seen only a few times. CDR3 coding DNA: TGTGCCAGTAGAAACACCGGGACAGGACACAATCAGCCCCAGCATTTT. This translates into CASRNTGTGHNQPQHF. The rearrangement links TRBV19 to TRBJ1-5, with 8 nucleotides matching TRBD1. The V gene's germline CDR1 is LNHDA and CDR2 SQIVND (reference sequence). The CDR3 has 16 amino acids. The J segment lost 3 bases and the V segment lost 6 bases, leaving 10 bases of the junction unmatched.

The V call is TRBV28, the J call TRBJ2-1; 8 bases are shared with TRBD2. Germline values: CDR1 MDHEN, CDR2 SYDVKM. V trimming: 6 bases; J trimming: 4 bases; junction bases outside the gene matches: 8. This CDR3 spans 15 amino acids. The CDR3 DNA reads as TGTGCCAGCAGACTACTAGCGGCCAGTTACAATGAGCAGTTCTTC. It translates to CASRLLAASYNEQFF.

The genes are TRBV12-3 or TRBV12-4 and TRBJ2-2; 8 bases are a match to TRBD2. The V segment lost 7 bases and the J segment 7 bases; nucleotides outside the gene matches: 5. The CDR3 has 13 amino acids. The CDR3 nucleotides are TGTGCCAGCAAAAGCGGGAGTTACGGGGAGCTGTTTTTT. Protein sequence: CASKSGSYGELFF.

The gene calls are TRBV6-5 and TRBJ2-2; D might be TRBD1 (6 bases). Trimming shortened V by 6 bases and J by 0 bases, and 11 bases separated the two germline ends. Germline assignment: CDR1 MNHEY and CDR2 SVGAGI. CDR3 length equals 15 residues. The CDR3 region has the DNA TGTGCCAGCAGCATGGACAGCGCGAACACCGGGGAGCTGTTTTTT. This translates into CASSMDSANTGELFF.

This clone was seen only a few times. V and J are TRBV5-4 and TRBJ1-6, with 7 bases identical to TRBD1. CDR3 length: 15 residues. Germline assignment: CDR1 SGHNT and CDR2 YYREEE (reference sequence). V lost 2 bases, J lost 8 bases, and 7 bases stayed unmatched. The CDR3 here is CASSFRQGADSPLHF. The CDR3 nucleotides read TGTGCCAGCAGCTTCAGACAGGGTGCGGATTCACCCCTCCACTTT.

The V and J genes are TRBV2 and TRBJ1-1, with TRBD1 matching over 9 bases. Germline trimming cut 9 bases from V and 8 bases from J; bases unmatched to any gene: 10. This CDR3 contains 13 residues. Germline V gene lookup returns CDR1 SNHLY and CDR2 FYNNEI. The CDR3 DNA sequence: TGTGCCAGAACGCAGACAGGGGGAGAGGAAGCTTTCTTT. This translates into CARTQTGGEEAFF. Variable domain in full (rest from reference TRBV2 and TRBJ1-1): EPEVTQTPSHQVTQMGQEVILRCVPISNHLYFYWYRQILGQKVEFLVSFYNNEISEKSEIFDDQFSVERPDGSNFTLKIRSTKLEDSAMYFCARTQTGGEEAFFGQGTRLTVV.

The J gene is TRBJ1-3, the V gene TRBV3-1 (or the pseudogene TRBV3-2); 8 positions match TRBD1. CDR1 and CDR2 (germline): LGHDT, YNNKEL (reference sequence). The CDR3 is 18 amino acids. Trimming cost V 1 base and J 0 bases; bases outside gene matches: 8. CDR3 loop: CASSQAYRGYSSGNTIYF. As DNA, the CDR3 is TGTGCCAGCAGCCAAGCTTACAGGGGGTATAGCTCTGGAAACACCATATATTTT.

This chain connects TRBV5-6 to TRBJ1-1; weak D call: TRBD1 (6 bases). V lost 4 bases and J 4 bases, leaving 17 bases between the germline ends. The CDR3 spans 15 residues. Germline V CDR1 and CDR2: SGHDT, YYEEEE. CDR3 loop: CASSLYSQGRTEAFF. CDR3 nucleotide sequence: TGTGCCAGCAGCCTTTACTCGCAGGGGCGCACTGAAGCTTTCTTT.

This clone was seen a single time. This chain links TRBV14 with TRBJ1-3, with unresolved D. Germline CDR1 SGHDN, CDR2 FVKESK. CDR3 size: 15 residues. V lost 3 bases, J lost 0 bases, and 9 bases lay in between. CDR3 region: CASSQRESSGNTIYF. As DNA, the CDR3 is TGTGCCAGCAGCCAGAGAGAAAGCTCTGGAAACACCATATATTTT.

The genes are TRBV5-4 and TRBJ2-7; TRBD2 aligns across 8 bases. The CDR3 length is 15 residues. After removal of 4 bases from V and 4 bases from J, the junction contained 10 bases not matched to a gene. Germline V gene data show CDR1 as SGHNT and CDR2 as YYREEE (reference sequence). The CDR3 is CASSPGLVGGYEQYF. The CDR3 nucleotides are TGTGCCAGCAGCCCGGGACTAGTGGGTGGGTACGAGCAGTACTTC.

This clone was counted a single time. The chain combines TRBV18 with TRBJ1-4, with 7 positions matching TRBD1. The CDR3 contains 13 residues. The germline V gene has CDR1 KGHSH and CDR2 LQKENI. With V trimmed by 8 bases and J by 8 bases, 8 bases remained unmatched. CDR3 residues: CASRGQQTEKLFF. For the CDR3, the DNA is TGTGCCAGCCGGGGACAGCAAACCGAAAAACTGTTTTTT. Together with reference TRBV18 and TRBJ1-4, the CDR3 gives the full variable domain: NAGVMQNPRHLVRRRGQEARLRCSPMKGHSHVYWYRQLPEEGLKFMVYLQKENIIDESGMPKERFSAEFPKEGPSILRIQQVVRGDSAAYFCASRGQQTEKLFFGSGTQLSVL.

The CDR3 protein is CASSRGLARQETQYF. The CDR3 DNA is TGTGCCAGCTCACGAGGACTAGCGAGACAAGAGACCCAGTACTTC. The chain employs TRBV18 and TRBJ2-5; 9 nucleotides agree with TRBD2. Germline V gene data show CDR1 as KGHSH and CDR2 as LQKENI. The CDR3 loop spans 15 amino acids. V lost 4 bases and J lost 2; bases outside the gene matches: 5.

The rearrangement links TRBV19 to TRBJ2-1; 8 bases fit TRBD2. Germline trimming cut 5 bases from V and 0 bases from J; bases unmatched to any gene: 3. The CDR3 spans 15 residues. CDR1 is LNHDA and CDR2 is SQIVND in the germline V gene (reference sequence). As DNA, the CDR3 is TGTGCCAGTAGTGTTAGCGGGATCTCCTACAATGAGCAGTTCTTC. Encoded protein: CASSVSGISYNEQFF. Filled out from reference TRBV19 and TRBJ2-1, the complete variable domain reads DGGITQSPKYLFRKEGQNVTLSCEQNLNHDAMYWYRQDPGQGLRLIYYSQIVNDFQKGDIAEGYSVSREKKESFPLTVTSAQKNPTAFYLCASSVSGISYNEQFFGPGTRLTVL.

The chain uses TRBV7-3 and TRBJ2-1, with 14 nucleotides matching TRBD2. Trimming at V came to 2 bases and at J to 8 bases, leaving 2 bases not matched to a gene. The CDR3 is made up of 15 amino acids. CDR1 and CDR2 (germline): SGHTA, FQGTGA. This chain's CDR3 is CASSLGTSGSYEQFF. CDR3 nucleotides: TGTGCCAGCAGCTTAGGGACTAGCGGGAGCTATGAGCAGTTCTTC.

The V gene is TRBV20-1, the J gene TRBJ1-5, with 7 bases that match TRBD1. With V trimmed by 3 bases and J by 5 bases, 7 bases remained unmatched. Germline V gives CDR1 DFQATT, CDR2 SNEGSKA (reference sequence). The CDR3 totals 14 residues. The CDR3 nucleotides are TGCAGTGCTAGTGGAGGGGGCGGTCATCAGCCCCAGCATTTT. Translated: CSASGGGGHQPQHF.

The genes are TRBV7-9 and TRBJ1-2, with a tentative D call TRBD1 (6 bases). CDR3 length: 16 residues. CDR1 is SEHNR, CDR2 FQNEAQ, per germline (reference sequence). Trimming took off 2 bases at V and 3 bases at J, with 16 bases between the two ends. This CDR3 reads CASSLFVSGADYGYTF. As DNA, the CDR3 is TGTGCCAGCAGCTTATTCGTGTCAGGGGCAGACTATGGCTACACCTTC. The entire variable domain, with the rest obtained from reference TRBV7-9 and TRBJ1-2, is as follows: DTGVSQNPRHKITKRGQNVTFRCDPISEHNRLYWYRQTLGQGPEFLTYFQNEAQLEKSRLLSDRFSAERPKGSFSTLEIQRTEQGDSAMYLCASSLFVSGADYGYTFGSGTRLTVV.

The gene calls are TRBV2 and TRBJ2-5; the D is unclear. CDR3 size: 17 residues. Germline V gives CDR1 SNHLY, CDR2 FYNNEI. V dropped 1 base and J dropped 3 bases, with 18 bases sitting between them. The CDR3 bases are TGTGCCAGCAGTGAAGAATACTGGGCGTCGCAAAAAGAGACCCAGTACTTC. Its translation: CASSEEYWASQKETQYF.

This chain connects TRBV4-1 to TRBJ1-6; no firm D call. Germline V lookup: CDR1 MGHRA, CDR2 YSYEKL. There are 13 residues in the CDR3. V was pared by 4 bases and J by 3 bases, with 4 bases between. The CDR3 DNA is TGCGCCAGCAGCCCCCTCTATAATTCACCCCTCCACTTT. This gives the protein CASSPLYNSPLHF.

V is TRBV6-1 and J is TRBJ2-3; D ambiguous. With 3 bases removed from V and 1 base from J, the gap between germline ends came to 8 bases. The CDR3 runs 14 residues. Germline lookup yields CDR1 MNHNS and CDR2 SASEGT. CDR3 residues: CASSEVDGTDTQYF. For the CDR3, the DNA is TGTGCCAGCAGTGAGGTGGATGGCACAGATACGCAGTATTTT.

The CDR3 sequence: CASSGIPGLATLNEQFF. The CDR3 bases are TGTGCCAGCAGTGGAATCCCGGGACTAGCGACGTTGAATGAGCAGTTCTTC. The rearrangement uses TRBV6-2 or TRBV6-3 and TRBJ2-1, with 10 bases fitting TRBD2. The ends lost 5 bases at V and 7 bases at J; junction bases unmatched: 14. Germline values: CDR1 MNHEY, CDR2 SVGEGT. CDR3 length: 17 residues.

This chain joins TRBV27 and TRBJ1-1; 8 positions agree with TRBD1. The CDR3 loop spans 14 amino acids. J gave up 5 bases and V 6 bases, and 8 bases lay outside the gene matches. Germline V CDR1 and CDR2: MNHEY, SMNVEV (reference sequence). The CDR3 here is CASSARTGWTEAFF. The CDR3 DNA sequence: TGTGCCAGCAGCGCCAGGACAGGGTGGACTGAAGCTTTCTTT.

This chain links TRBV12-3 or TRBV12-4 with TRBJ2-3; D ambiguous. The CDR3 covers 13 residues. Trimming removed 1 base at V and 1 base at J, with 3 bases between. The CDR3: CASSLVGTDTQYF. Written as DNA, the CDR3 is TGTGCCAGCAGTTTAGTCGGCACAGATACGCAGTATTTT.

This clone has just one count. The gene calls are TRBV4-3 and TRBJ1-2, with 7 nucleotides matching TRBD1. V lost 0 bases, J lost 4 bases, and 5 bases stayed unmatched. This CDR3 is 15 amino acids long. Germline CDR1 reads LGHNA; CDR2 reads YSLEER. The CDR3 DNA reads TGCGCCAGCAGCCAAGACACGAAGGGGGCCTATGGCTACACCTTC. Amino acids: CASSQDTKGAYGYTF.